The clone carrying this T cell receptor beta chain showed up many times. Its matching antigen is unknown. The data were produced by immunoSEQ multiplex PCR, yet TCRdb's version contains in-frame clones alone and is incomplete. Altogether about 30,000 clones were found in the sample, and no singletons occur. This sample was taken from a study of T cells after posttransplantation cyclophosphamide. Trimming left V 5 bases short and J 5 bases short, with 10 bases between. Germline-derived CDR1 and CDR2 are SNHLY and FYNNEI. There are 13 residues in the CDR3. Study results and caveats: TRB overlap between skin or GI tissue T cells and blood was limited. Donor-recipient repertoire similarity was low at 1-2 months, rising over year one. Recipient CMV seropositivity and CMV reactivation strongly tracked TRB clonality.

Sequencing was carried out using PBMCs. The sequence was obtained from a woman aged 60-75 years in good health, CMV-negative, and a related stem cell transplant donor. The rearrangement uses TRBV2 and TRBJ1-5; D gene uncertain. This CDR3 is CASSRTDYQPQHF. The CDR3 region has the DNA TGTGCCAGCAGTAGGACGGACTATCAGCCCCAGCATTTT.